These 8 T cell receptor beta chains were sequenced from one sample in a study of cytomegalovirus exposure and HLA in healthy donors. PCR employed 60 Vbeta and 13 Jbeta primers. The repertoire was sequenced with immunoSEQ multiplex PCR; TCRdb's copy has only in-frame clones and lacks some. The data contain 150,000 to 200,000 clones, around 81% of them singletons. Sequencing used PBMCs. The receptors originated from a woman between 18 and 29 years old in good health and CMV-seropositive.

The rearrangement links TRBV30 to TRBJ1-3, with a tentative D call TRBD1 (6 bases). Looked up from germline, CDR1 is GTSNPN and CDR2 is SVGIG (reference sequence). Between the trimmed V and J ends, which lost 4 bases and 3 bases, there was a span of 10 bases. The CDR3 has 13 amino acids. DNA for the CDR3: TGTGCCTGGATTCCCAGGGGTGGAAACACCATATATTTT. Translation: CAWIPRGGNTIYF.

The chain combines TRBV11-2 with TRBJ1-1; possibly TRBD1 for D (5 bases). V was trimmed by 4 bases and J by 5 bases, leaving 20 bases between them. Per the germline V gene, CDR1 is SGHAT and CDR2 is FQNNGV. The CDR3 consists of 16 residues. The DNA of the CDR3 is TGTGCCAGCAGCTACGGAGGGATTGGGGGGGGAACTGAAGCTTTCTTT. Translated, it gives CASSYGGIGGGTEAFF.

The gene calls are TRBV18 and TRBJ2-5; a possible D gene is TRBD2 (5 bases). The germline CDR1 and CDR2 sequences are KGHSH and LQKENI. The ends were cut back, 3 bases at V and 5 bases at J, with 13 bases in the middle. The CDR3 runs to 14 residues. This CDR3 reads CASSPRVIAETQYF. The CDR3 DNA reads TGTGCCAGCTCACCGAGGGTCATTGCGGAGACCCAGTACTTC.

This clone showed up just a few times. The genes are TRBV6-5 and TRBJ2-2; the match to TRBD1 covers 9 bases. CDR1 and CDR2 (germline): MNHEY, SVGAGI. The CDR3 totals 16 residues. V was pared by 4 bases and J by 0 bases, with 3 bases of the junction left unmatched. The CDR3 bases are TGTGCCAGCAGTTCGGACAGGGGCGCGAACACCGGGGAGCTGTTTTTT. Its protein is CASSSDRGANTGELFF.

V gene TRBV4-3 combines with J gene TRBJ1-4; D call uncertain. V was shortened by 0 bases and J by 5 bases, with 13 bases between the two germline ends. CDR1 LGHNA and CDR2 YSLEER come from the germline V gene. There are 16 residues in the CDR3. The CDR3: CASSQDRAGFNEKLFF. The CDR3 bases are TGCGCCAGCAGCCAAGATCGAGCCGGGTTCAATGAAAAACTGTTTTTT.

The CDR3 protein is CASSTSGEYEQFF. CDR3 in DNA: TGTGCCAGCAGTACTAGCGGGGAATATGAGCAGTTCTTC. The chain combines TRBV6-4 with TRBJ2-1; 10 bases agree with TRBD2. This CDR3 is built from 13 residues. The V gene's germline CDR1 is MRHNA and CDR2 SNTAGT. Losses at the gene ends were 5 bases for V and 8 bases for J; bases not matched to a gene: 3.

The gene calls are TRBV30 and TRBJ2-5; TRBD2 aligns across 7 bases. The CDR3 runs to 14 residues. The V gene's germline CDR1 is GTSNPN and CDR2 SVGIG (reference sequence). The trim removed 1 base at V and 5 bases at J, leaving 7 bases unmatched. CDR3 sequence (DNA): TGTGCCTGGAGTGGCCCGCTGGGGGGGGAGACCCAGTACTTC. It specifies CAWSGPLGGETQYF.

The chain combines TRBV5-1 with TRBJ2-4, with 7 bases that match TRBD1. There are 17 residues in the CDR3. Germline V lookup: CDR1 SGHRS, CDR2 YFSETQ. The trim removed 2 bases at V and 0 bases at J, leaving 8 bases unmatched. The CDR3 region is CASSFTTGQLAKNIQYF. CDR3 nucleotides: TGCGCCAGCAGCTTCACCACGGGACAGCTAGCCAAAAACATTCAGTACTTC.